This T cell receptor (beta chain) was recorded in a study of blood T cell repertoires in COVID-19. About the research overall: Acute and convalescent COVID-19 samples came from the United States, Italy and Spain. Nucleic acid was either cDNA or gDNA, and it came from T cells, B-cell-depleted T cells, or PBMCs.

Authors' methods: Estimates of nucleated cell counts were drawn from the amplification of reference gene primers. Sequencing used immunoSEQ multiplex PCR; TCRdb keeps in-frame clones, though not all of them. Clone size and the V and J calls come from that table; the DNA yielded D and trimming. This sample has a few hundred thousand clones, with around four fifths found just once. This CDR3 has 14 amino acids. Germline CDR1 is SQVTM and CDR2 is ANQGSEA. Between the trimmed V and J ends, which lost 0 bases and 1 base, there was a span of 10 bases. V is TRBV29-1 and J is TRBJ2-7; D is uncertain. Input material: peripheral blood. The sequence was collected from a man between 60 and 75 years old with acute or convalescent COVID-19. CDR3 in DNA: TGCAGCGTTGAAGAATTTGAGGATTCCTACGAGCAGTACTTC. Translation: CSVEEFEDSYEQYF.